Listed here are 30 T cell receptor beta chains from one sample, sequenced in a study of cytomegalovirus exposure and HLA in healthy donors (dated by TCRdb to about 2017). Preparation of the library involved the immunoSEQ multiplex PCR assay. A mixture of 60 forward primers for TCR Vbeta segments and 13 reverse primers for TCR Jbeta segments was used in the multiplex PCR. TCRdb took this table from immuneACCESS and kept in-frame rearrangements with V and J called. Such tables lack part of the clones; where checked against another copy, unresolved V genes explain under half of the gap, and the rest is unexplained. This sample is represented by approximately 140,000 clones; approximately 81% of them were singletons. Of the sample, about 0.63% falls within the top ten clones. Sequenced input: PBMCs. These receptors were obtained from a man aged 18 to 30 in good health and CMV-seronegative.

This chain joins TRBV6-4 and TRBJ1-3; possibly TRBD1 for D (5 bases). V was pared by 5 bases and J by 4 bases, with 15 bases between. The CDR3 spans 15 residues. From germline, CDR1 is MRHNA and CDR2 SNTAGT. This chain's CDR3 is CASSPNGQAGNTIYF. Written as DNA, the CDR3 is TGTGCCAGCAGTCCAAACGGACAAGCCGGAAACACCATATATTTT.

The rearrangement links TRBV6-1 to TRBJ1-2, with no clear D. The CDR3 length is 14 residues. V lost 4 bases and J lost 4, with 13 bases in between. The germline gives CDR1 MNHNS, CDR2 SASEGT. The CDR3, as DNA: TGTGCCAGCAGTGTAGGTAGAAACAGCTATGGCTACACCTTC. It encodes CASSVGRNSYGYTF.

The chain couples TRBV7-2 to TRBJ2-3; 10 bases agree with TRBD1. The germline V gene has CDR1 SGHTA and CDR2 FQGNSA. The CDR3 covers 16 residues. J was trimmed by 3 bases and V by 4 bases; bases with no gene match: 7. This CDR3 reads CASSSRDRGSTDTQYF. The CDR3 coding sequence is TGTGCCAGCAGCTCCCGGGACAGGGGATCGACAGATACGCAGTATTTT.

CDR3 in amino acids: CASSYSADGYTF. The CDR3 nucleotides are TGTGCCAGCAGTTACTCGGCGGATGGCTACACCTTC. The gene calls are TRBV6-5 and TRBJ1-2; D is unclear. Germline values: CDR1 MNHEY, CDR2 SVGAGI. V lost 0 bases and J 6 bases, leaving 5 bases between the germline ends. The CDR3 runs 12 residues.

The CDR3 here is CASSSWGGRTDTQYF. For the CDR3, the DNA is TGTGCCAGCAGCTCCTGGGGGGGACGCACAGATACGCAGTATTTT. The chain employs TRBV7-8 and TRBJ2-3; 7 bases are a match to TRBD2. Trimming took 4 bases from V and 1 from J; bases not matched to a gene: 5. Germline CDR1 and CDR2: SGHVS and FQNEAQ. The CDR3 length is 15 residues.

This chain uses TRBV13 with TRBJ2-7; TRBD1 might be the D (5 bases). Trimming took 6 bases from V and 2 from J, leaving 11 bases between them. The CDR3 totals 13 residues. Germline-derived CDR1 and CDR2 are PRHDT and FYEKMQ (reference sequence). The CDR3 loop is CASRGTGTYEQYF. The CDR3 nucleotides read TGTGCCAGCAGGGGAACAGGTACCTACGAGCAGTACTTC. Filled out from reference TRBV13 and TRBJ2-7, the complete variable domain reads AAGVIQSPRHLIKEKRETATLKCYPIPRHDTVYWYQQGPGQDPQFLISFYEKMQSDKGSIPDRFSAQQFSDYHSELNMSSLELGDSALYFCASRGTGTYEQYFGPGTRLTVT.

The V gene is TRBV7-6, the J gene TRBJ1-2, with D perhaps TRBD1 (6 bases). Trimming took 0 bases from V and 8 from J, leaving 10 bases between them. This CDR3 is built from 13 residues. Germline CDR1 and CDR2: SGHVS and FNYEAQ. CDR3 nucleotides: TGTGCCAGCAGCTTAGCGGGGGCGCGCGGCTACACCTTC. Translated, it gives CASSLAGARGYTF.

The chain is built from TRBV19 and TRBJ1-1, with D hard to call. Deletions cut 1 base from V and 5 bases from J, with 5 bases between. The germline V gene encodes CDR1 LNHDA and CDR2 SQIVND (reference sequence). CDR3 length: 12 amino acids. The CDR3 protein is CASSIAVTEAFF. Written as DNA, the CDR3 is TGTGCCAGTAGTATAGCGGTGACTGAAGCTTTCTTT.

The chain is built from TRBV5-1 and TRBJ1-2; no reliable D call. Trimming cost V 0 bases and J 6 bases, with 9 bases left between them. CDR1 is SGHRS and CDR2 is YFSETQ in the germline V gene. The CDR3 has 13 residues. The CDR3 here is CASSLVRTDGYTF. The DNA for the CDR3 is TGCGCCAGCAGCTTGGTACGTACTGATGGCTACACCTTC.

The chain is built from TRBV7-2 and TRBJ2-4; TRBD1 agrees at 11 bases. The CDR3 loop spans 15 amino acids. The germline V gene has CDR1 SGHTA and CDR2 FQGNSA. The trim removed 1 base at V and 9 bases at J, leaving 5 bases unmatched. CDR3 region: CASSLVWDRGGIQYF. CDR3 DNA sequence: TGTGCCAGCAGCTTAGTGTGGGACAGGGGGGGCATTCAGTACTTC.

CDR3 in amino acids: CATSRVEARAYGYTF. In nucleotides, the CDR3 is TGTGCCACCAGCAGAGTTGAGGCCCGAGCCTATGGCTACACCTTC. J is TRBJ1-2 and V is TRBV15; D is unresolved. This CDR3 comprises 15 residues. CDR1 is LNHNV and CDR2 is YYDKDF in the germline V gene (reference sequence). Trimming left V 1 base short and J 4 bases short, with 13 bases between.

The J gene is TRBJ1-1, the V gene TRBV4-2; 9 nucleotides match TRBD1. Germline lookup yields CDR1 LGHNA and CDR2 YNFKEQ. The CDR3 totals 14 residues. V shed 0 bases, J shed 12 bases, and the junction held 8 bases outside the gene matches. The CDR3 DNA sequence: TGTGCCAGCAGCCAAGATGGTTGGGACAGGGAAACTTTCTTT. It is translated as CASSQDGWDRETFF.

The chain carries TRBV11-2 and TRBJ1-2; D uncertain. The CDR3 length is 14 residues. The V gene's germline CDR1 is SGHAT and CDR2 FQNNGV. V was pared by 5 bases and J by 6 bases, with 16 bases between. The CDR3 region is CASSTNPGINGYTF. The DNA for the CDR3 is TGTGCCAGCAGCACAAATCCGGGGATCAATGGCTACACCTTC.

The chain is built from TRBV7-9 and TRBJ1-2; D is possibly TRBD1 (6 bases). V lost 1 base and J lost 3, with 9 bases in between. This CDR3 is 14 amino acids long. Germline V gene data show CDR1 as SEHNR and CDR2 as FQNEAQ (reference sequence). In DNA, the CDR3 is TGTGCCAGCAGCTTAGTGGACAGTTACTATGGCTACACCTTC. Its protein product is CASSLVDSYYGYTF.

This sequence joins TRBV2 and TRBJ2-4; 9 nucleotides line up with TRBD1. Germline lookup yields CDR1 SNHLY and CDR2 FYNNEI. The CDR3 loop spans 18 amino acids. J was trimmed by 0 bases and V by 7 bases; bases with no gene match: 13. The CDR3 DNA follows: TGTGCCAGCAAACCACAGGGGGCCGGGTTGCTAGCCAAAAACATTCAGTACTTC. It encodes CASKPQGAGLLAKNIQYF.

This chain joins TRBV5-1 and TRBJ2-1, with 9 nucleotides matching TRBD1. Germline V gene data show CDR1 as SGHRS and CDR2 as YFSETQ. CDR3 length: 16 residues. Losses at the gene ends were 5 bases for V and 3 bases for J; bases not matched to a gene: 9. CDR3 in amino acids: CASSTGQTGGYNEQFF. The DNA of the CDR3 is TGCGCCAGCAGTACCGGACAGACAGGGGGCTACAATGAGCAGTTCTTC.

This rearrangement joins TRBV6-5 to TRBJ1-5; 7 positions agree with TRBD1. CDR1 is MNHEY and CDR2 is SVGAGI in the germline V gene. J was trimmed by 6 bases and V by 3 bases; bases with no gene match: 2. The CDR3 has 13 residues. The CDR3: CASSYDRAQPQHF. The DNA of the CDR3 is TGTGCCAGCAGTTATGACAGGGCTCAGCCCCAGCATTTT.

The chain carries TRBV6-5 and TRBJ1-2; TRBD1 matches at 12 bases. Germline V gene data show CDR1 as MNHEY and CDR2 as SVGAGI. With V trimmed by 6 bases and J by 8 bases, 7 bases remained unmatched. The CDR3 extends over 14 amino acids. The CDR3 sequence: CASRGTGGITGYTF. In nucleotides, the CDR3 is TGTGCCAGCAGGGGGACAGGGGGCATCACCGGCTACACCTTC.

This sequence joins TRBV15 and TRBJ2-3, with D maybe TRBD1 (5 bases). V was pared by 11 bases and J by 5 bases, with 23 bases between. Germline CDR1 LNHNV, CDR2 YYDKDF (reference sequence). CDR3 size: 15 residues. CDR3 in amino acids: CAPLLCGALGDTQYF. CDR3 nucleotide sequence: TGTGCCCCCCTTTTGTGTGGGGCTCTAGGAGATACGCAGTATTTT.

The chain carries TRBV9 and TRBJ1-2; 9 nucleotides agree with TRBD1. Germline loops: CDR1 SGDLS, CDR2 YYNGEE. The CDR3 spans 17 residues. V was clipped by 4 bases and J by 0 bases; unmatched bases: 10. The chain's CDR3 is CASSTGMGQGANYGYTF. The CDR3 DNA sequence: TGTGCCAGCAGCACCGGTATGGGACAGGGAGCTAACTATGGCTACACCTTC.

The chain combines TRBV27 with TRBJ1-5; tentatively, D is TRBD1 (5 bases). V was trimmed by 0 bases and J by 1 base, leaving 10 bases between them. Germline-derived CDR1 and CDR2 are MNHEY and SMNVEV (reference sequence). The length of the CDR3 is 16 residues. The CDR3 DNA is TGTGCCAGCAGTTTATCGGTCCAGGGAAGCAATCAGCCCCAGCATTTT. Translation gives CASSLSVQGSNQPQHF.

The gene calls are TRBV7-8 and TRBJ1-6; possible D gene TRBD1, 5 bases. CDR3 size: 20 residues. Trimming pared 6 bases from V and 6 bases from J, leaving 30 bases between. Germline-derived CDR1 and CDR2 are SGHVS and FQNEAQ. CDR3 region: CASSFQSRVWPTTSNSPLHF. CDR3 in DNA: TGTGCCAGCAGTTTCCAATCCAGGGTTTGGCCCACCACATCTAATTCACCCCTCCACTTT.

A few counts support this clone. V usage is TRBV11-1 and J usage is TRBJ2-5; 14 bases are a match to TRBD2. Per the germline V gene, CDR1 is SGHAT and CDR2 is FQDESV (reference sequence). V gave up 4 bases and J gave up 5 bases; unmatched junction bases: 6. This CDR3 spans 16 amino acids. The CDR3 is CASSSTSGGGYETQYF. In nucleotides, the CDR3 is TGTGCCAGCAGCTCGACTAGCGGGGGGGGATATGAGACCCAGTACTTC.

This chain uses TRBV2 with TRBJ2-3; 7 nucleotides align to TRBD1. Per the germline V gene, CDR1 is SNHLY and CDR2 is FYNNEI. V shed 7 bases and J 4 bases; nucleotides not matched to a gene: 11. The CDR3 contains 15 residues. CDR3 in DNA: TGTGCCAGCATCCTGACAGGGCATGGCGCAGATACGCAGTATTTT. It codes for CASILTGHGADTQYF.

J is TRBJ2-7 and V is TRBV4-3; 9 nucleotides align to TRBD1. Germline CDR1 and CDR2: LGHNA and YSLEER. V was pared by 1 base and J by 3 bases, with 4 bases of the junction left unmatched. The CDR3 runs to 15 residues. The CDR3 sequence is CASSQVTDRGYEQYF. The CDR3 bases are TGCGCCAGCAGCCAAGTTACGGACAGGGGCTACGAGCAGTACTTC.

The chain links TRBV7-6 to TRBJ2-2, with D unresolved. Trimming left V 6 bases short and J 3 bases short, with 5 bases between. Looked up from germline, CDR1 is SGHVS and CDR2 is FNYEAQ. The CDR3 is made up of 12 amino acids. Here the CDR3 DNA reads TGTGCCAGCAGTCTTCACACCGGGGAGCTGTTTTTT. It encodes CASSLHTGELFF.

This clone was recorded a few times. The chain couples TRBV27 to TRBJ1-3; 7 bases map to TRBD1. CDR1 MNHEY and CDR2 SMNVEV come from the germline V gene (reference sequence). V was clipped by 5 bases and J by 2 bases; unmatched bases: 9. The CDR3 is made up of 16 amino acids. The CDR3 here is CASSPSPTGTGNTIYF. The CDR3 DNA is TGTGCCAGCAGTCCCTCCCCGACAGGGACTGGAAACACCATATATTTT.

The genes are TRBV5-6 and TRBJ1-1; D call uncertain. Trimming took off 5 bases at V and 1 base at J, with 9 bases between the two ends. Germline V gene sequence: CDR1 SGHDT, CDR2 YYEEEE. The CDR3 runs 13 residues. The CDR3 DNA sequence: TGTGCCAGCAGTTTCACGGGGAACACTGAAGCTTTCTTT. Translation: CASSFTGNTEAFF.

This clone was observed a single time. V is TRBV4-2 and J is TRBJ1-1, with D unresolved. Germline CDR1 and CDR2: LGHNA and YNFKEQ. The CDR3 is 16 residues long. Trimming removed 1 base at V and 1 base at J, with 13 bases between. The CDR3 sequence is CASSQGGNPGNTEAFF. In nucleotides, the CDR3 is TGTGCCAGCAGCCAAGGCGGGAACCCCGGGAACACTGAAGCTTTCTTT.

The chain combines TRBV4-3 with TRBJ1-2; possibly TRBD1 for D (6 bases). Trimming removed 3 bases from V and 5 bases from J, with 10 bases in between. This CDR3 region has 13 residues. Germline CDR1 is LGHNA and CDR2 is YSLEER. The CDR3 loop is CASSHGGTYGYTF. The CDR3 nucleotides are TGCGCCAGCAGCCACGGGGGGACATATGGCTACACCTTC.